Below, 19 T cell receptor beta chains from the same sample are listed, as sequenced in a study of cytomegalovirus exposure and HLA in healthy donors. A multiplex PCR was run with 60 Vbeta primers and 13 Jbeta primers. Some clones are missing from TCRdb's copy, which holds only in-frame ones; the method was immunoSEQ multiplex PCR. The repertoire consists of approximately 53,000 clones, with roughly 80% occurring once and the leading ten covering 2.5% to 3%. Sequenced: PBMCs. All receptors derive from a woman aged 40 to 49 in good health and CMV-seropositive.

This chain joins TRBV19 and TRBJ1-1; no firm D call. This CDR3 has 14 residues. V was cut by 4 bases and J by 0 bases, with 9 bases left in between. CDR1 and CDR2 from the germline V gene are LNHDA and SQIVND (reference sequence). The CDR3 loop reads CASSTPGVNTEAFF. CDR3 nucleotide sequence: TGTGCCAGTAGTACCCCCGGAGTGAACACTGAAGCTTTCTTT.

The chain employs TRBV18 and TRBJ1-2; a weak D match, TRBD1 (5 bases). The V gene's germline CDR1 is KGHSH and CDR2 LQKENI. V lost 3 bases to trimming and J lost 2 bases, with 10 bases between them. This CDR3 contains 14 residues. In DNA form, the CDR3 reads TGTGCCAGCTCACCGGCAGGGATCAACTATGGCTACACCTTC. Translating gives CASSPAGINYGYTF.

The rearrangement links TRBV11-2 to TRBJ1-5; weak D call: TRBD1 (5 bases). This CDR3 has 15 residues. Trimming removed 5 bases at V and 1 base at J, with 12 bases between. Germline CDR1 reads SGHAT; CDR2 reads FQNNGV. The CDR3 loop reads CASSPSGGSNQPQHF. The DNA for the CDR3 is TGTGCCAGCAGCCCGTCGGGGGGGAGCAATCAGCCCCAGCATTTT.

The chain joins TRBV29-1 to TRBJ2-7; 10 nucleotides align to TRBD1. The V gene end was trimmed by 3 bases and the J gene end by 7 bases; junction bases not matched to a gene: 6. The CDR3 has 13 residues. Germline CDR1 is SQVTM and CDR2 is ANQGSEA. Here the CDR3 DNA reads TGCAGCGTTGATGGGGACAGGGGTAAGGAGCAGTACTTC. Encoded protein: CSVDGDRGKEQYF.

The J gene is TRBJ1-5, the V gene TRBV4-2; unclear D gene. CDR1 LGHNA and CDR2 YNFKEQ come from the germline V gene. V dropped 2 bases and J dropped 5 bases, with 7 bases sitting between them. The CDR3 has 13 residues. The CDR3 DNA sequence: TGTGCCAGCAGCCAAAGTCGGGATCAGCCCCAGCATTTT. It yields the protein CASSQSRDQPQHF.

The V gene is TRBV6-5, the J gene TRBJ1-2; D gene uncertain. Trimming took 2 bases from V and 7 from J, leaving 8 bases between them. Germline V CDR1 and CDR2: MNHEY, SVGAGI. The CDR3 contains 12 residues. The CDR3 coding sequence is TGTGCCAGCAGTTACCGTGCCGGTGGCTACACCTTC. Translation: CASSYRAGGYTF.

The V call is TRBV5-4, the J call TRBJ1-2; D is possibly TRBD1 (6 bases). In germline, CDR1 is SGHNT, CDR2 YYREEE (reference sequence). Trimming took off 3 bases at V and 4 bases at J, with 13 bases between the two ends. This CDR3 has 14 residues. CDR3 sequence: CASSSHDRTYGYTF. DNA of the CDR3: TGTGCCAGCAGCTCCCACGACAGGACCTATGGCTACACCTTC.

The chain's CDR3 is CASSPPSPGPQHF. The CDR3 bases are TGTGCCAGCTCACCACCGTCACCGGGGCCCCAGCATTTT. The chain uses TRBV18 and TRBJ1-5; D gene ambiguous. The CDR3 has 13 residues. Germline assignment: CDR1 KGHSH and CDR2 LQKENI. The V and J ends lost 0 bases and 9 bases respectively, with 9 bases between them.

The CDR3 is CASRRGGTFGNQPQHF. The CDR3 DNA reads as TGTGCCAGCAGGAGGGGGGGGACCTTTGGCAATCAGCCCCAGCATTTT. This rearrangement joins TRBV2 to TRBJ1-5; possible D gene TRBD1, 6 bases. From germline, CDR1 is SNHLY and CDR2 FYNNEI. Trimming shortened V by 6 bases and J by 2 bases, and 17 bases separated the two germline ends. The CDR3 loop spans 16 amino acids.

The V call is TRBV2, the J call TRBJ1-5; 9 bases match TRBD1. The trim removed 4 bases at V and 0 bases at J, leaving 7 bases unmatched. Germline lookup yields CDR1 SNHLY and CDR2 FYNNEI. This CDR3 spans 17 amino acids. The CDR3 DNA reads TGTGCCAGCAGTGTGGGACAGGGAATCTATAGCAATCAGCCCCAGCATTTT. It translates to CASSVGQGIYSNQPQHF. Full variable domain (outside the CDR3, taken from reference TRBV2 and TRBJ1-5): EPEVTQTPSHQVTQMGQEVILRCVPISNHLYFYWYRQILGQKVEFLVSFYNNEISEKSEIFDDQFSVERPDGSNFTLKIRSTKLEDSAMYFCASSVGQGIYSNQPQHFGDGTRLSIL.

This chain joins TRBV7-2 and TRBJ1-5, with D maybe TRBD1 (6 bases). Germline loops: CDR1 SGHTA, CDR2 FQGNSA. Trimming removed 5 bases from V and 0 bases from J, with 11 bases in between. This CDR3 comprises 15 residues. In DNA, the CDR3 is TGTGCCAGCAGCACGCAACAGGGTAGCAATCAGCCCCAGCATTTT. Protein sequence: CASSTQQGSNQPQHF.

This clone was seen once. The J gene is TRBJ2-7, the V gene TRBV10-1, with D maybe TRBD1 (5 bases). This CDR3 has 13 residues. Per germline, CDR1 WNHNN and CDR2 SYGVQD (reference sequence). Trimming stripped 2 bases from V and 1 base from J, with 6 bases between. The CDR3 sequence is CASSETGSYEQYF. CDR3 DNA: TGCGCCAGCAGTGAGACAGGTTCCTACGAGCAGTACTTC.

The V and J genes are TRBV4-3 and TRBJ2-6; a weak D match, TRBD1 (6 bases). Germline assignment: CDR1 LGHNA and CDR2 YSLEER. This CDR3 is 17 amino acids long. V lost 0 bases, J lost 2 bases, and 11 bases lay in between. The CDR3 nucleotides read TGCGCCAGCAGCCAAGATACAGGGAAGGCTGGGGCCAACGTCCTGACTTTC. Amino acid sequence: CASSQDTGKAGANVLTF.

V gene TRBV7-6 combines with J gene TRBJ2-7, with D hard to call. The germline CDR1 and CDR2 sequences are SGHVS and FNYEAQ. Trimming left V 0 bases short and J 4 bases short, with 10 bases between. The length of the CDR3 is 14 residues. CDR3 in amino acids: CASSLAAPPYEQYF. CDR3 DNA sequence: TGTGCCAGCAGCTTAGCGGCACCCCCTTACGAGCAGTACTTC.

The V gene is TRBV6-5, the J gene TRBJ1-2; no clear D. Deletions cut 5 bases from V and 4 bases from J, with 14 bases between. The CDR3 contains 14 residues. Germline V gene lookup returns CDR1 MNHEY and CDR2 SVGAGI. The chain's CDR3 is CASSDSPSGYGYTF. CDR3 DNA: TGTGCCAGCAGTGATAGCCCGTCCGGCTATGGCTACACCTTC.

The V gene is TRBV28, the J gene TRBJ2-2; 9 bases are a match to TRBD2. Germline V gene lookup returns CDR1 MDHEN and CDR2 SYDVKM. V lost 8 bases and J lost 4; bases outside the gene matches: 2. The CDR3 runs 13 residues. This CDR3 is CASGLALTGELFF. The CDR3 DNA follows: TGTGCCAGCGGACTAGCGCTCACCGGGGAGCTGTTTTTT.

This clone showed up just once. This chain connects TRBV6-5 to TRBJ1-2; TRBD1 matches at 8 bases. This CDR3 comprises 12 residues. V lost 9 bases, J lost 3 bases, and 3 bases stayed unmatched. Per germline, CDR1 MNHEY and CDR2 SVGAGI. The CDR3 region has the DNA TGTGCCAGTGGGACAGGCCACTATGGCTACACCTTC. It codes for CASGTGHYGYTF.

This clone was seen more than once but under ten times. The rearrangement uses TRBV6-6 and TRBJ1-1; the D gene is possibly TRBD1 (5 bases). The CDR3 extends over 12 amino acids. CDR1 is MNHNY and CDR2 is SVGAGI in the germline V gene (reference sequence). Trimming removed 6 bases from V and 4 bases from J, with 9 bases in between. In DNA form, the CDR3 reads TGTGCCAGCAGCCCCGGGGGCACTGAAGCTTTCTTT. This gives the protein CASSPGGTEAFF.

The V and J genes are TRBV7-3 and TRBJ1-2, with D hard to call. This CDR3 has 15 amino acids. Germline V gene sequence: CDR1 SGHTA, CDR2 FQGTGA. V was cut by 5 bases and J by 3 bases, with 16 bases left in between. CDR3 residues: CASSPPVPLHYGYTF. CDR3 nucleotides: TGTGCCAGCAGCCCCCCGGTACCCCTTCACTATGGCTACACCTTC.